This T cell receptor beta chain was recorded in a study of blood T cell repertoires in COVID-19. Generated by immunoSEQ multiplex PCR, the TCRdb table keeps only in-frame clones and is missing some. The sample carries 25,000 to 35,000 clones, about 88% recorded once. Germline trimming cut 8 bases from V and 3 bases from J; bases unmatched to any gene: 6. The CDR3 has 13 amino acids. Germline V gives CDR1 MDHEN, CDR2 SYDVKM. The chain is built from TRBV28 and TRBJ1-1, with TRBD1 matching 7 bases. The sample consisted of peripheral blood. The TCR comes from a human donor in a cohort sampled during active COVID-19. The donor label of this sample is uncertain. The CDR3 nucleotides are TGTGCCAGCTGCCAGGGGGAGGACACTGAAGCTTTCTTT. It codes for CASCQGEDTEAFF.